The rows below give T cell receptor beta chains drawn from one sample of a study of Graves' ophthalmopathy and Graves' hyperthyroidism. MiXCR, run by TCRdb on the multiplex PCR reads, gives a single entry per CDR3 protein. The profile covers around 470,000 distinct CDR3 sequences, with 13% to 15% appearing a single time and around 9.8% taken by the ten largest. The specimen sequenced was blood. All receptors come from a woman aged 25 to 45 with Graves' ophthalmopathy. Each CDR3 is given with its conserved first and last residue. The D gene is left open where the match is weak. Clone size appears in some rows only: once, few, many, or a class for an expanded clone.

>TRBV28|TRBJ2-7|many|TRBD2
CASSSPPGLAGDYEQYF
TGTGCCAGCAGTTCACCTCCTGGACTAGCGGGGGACTACGAGCAGTACTTC
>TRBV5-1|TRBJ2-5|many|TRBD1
CASRRGQGQETQYF
TGCGCCAGCCGAAGGGGACAGGGGCAAGAGACCCAGTACTTC
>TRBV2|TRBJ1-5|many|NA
CASSEALGQPQHF
TGTGCCAGCAGTGAAGCGCTAGGGCAGCCCCAGCATTTT
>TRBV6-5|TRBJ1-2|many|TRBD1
CASSYWGQGGGYTF
TGTGCCAGCAGTTACTGGGGACAGGGAGGTGGCTACACCTTC
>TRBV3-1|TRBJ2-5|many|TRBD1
CASSPTIQGPETQYF
TGTGCCAGCAGCCCGACCATACAGGGGCCAGAGACCCAGTACTTC
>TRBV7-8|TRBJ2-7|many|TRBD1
CASSLSFGTGGIEQYF
TGTGCCAGCAGCTTAAGTTTCGGGACAGGGGGCATTGAGCAGTACTTC
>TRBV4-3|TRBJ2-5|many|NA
CASSQDRPGVQRHQETQYF
TGCGCCAGCAGCCAAGATCGACCAGGGGTACAGAGGCACCAAGAGACCCAGTACTTC
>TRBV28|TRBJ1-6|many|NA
CASSSPGVRNSPLHF
TGTGCCAGCAGTTCGCCAGGGGTTCGCAATTCACCCCTCCACTTT
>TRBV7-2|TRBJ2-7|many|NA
CASRLGFNEQYF
TGTGCCAGCAGATTGGGATTTAACGAGCAGTACTTC
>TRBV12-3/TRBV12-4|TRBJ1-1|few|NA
CASSPMRGESTEAFF
TGTGCCAGCAGTCCGATGAGGGGGGAAAGCACTGAAGCTTTCTTT
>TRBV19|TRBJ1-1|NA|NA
CASSIRGPNTEAFF
TGTGCCAGTAGTATTCGGGGGCCGAACACTGAAGCTTTCTTT
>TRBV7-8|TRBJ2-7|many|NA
CASKLLYGSKFREQYF
TGTGCCAGCAAGTTACTTTACGGGAGTAAGTTCCGCGAGCAGTACTTC
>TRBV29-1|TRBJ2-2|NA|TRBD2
CSGIRGLAGEPGELFF
TGCAGCGGGATCAGGGGACTAGCGGGAGAACCCGGGGAGCTGTTTTTT
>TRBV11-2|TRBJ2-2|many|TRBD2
CASSSRLAVDTGELFF
TGTGCCAGCAGCTCCCGACTAGCGGTAGACACCGGGGAGCTGTTTTTT
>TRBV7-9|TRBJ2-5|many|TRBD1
CASSFLAPTGVRETQYF
TGTGCCAGCAGCTTTCTCGCCCCGACAGGGGTGAGAGAGACCCAGTACTTC
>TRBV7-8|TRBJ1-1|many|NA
CASSSRETSNTEAFF
TGTGCCAGCAGCTCGCGCGAGACAAGTAACACTGAAGCTTTCTTT
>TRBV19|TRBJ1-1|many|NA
CAIRDSMNTEAFF
TGTGCCATCCGGGATTCTATGAACACTGAAGCTTTCTTT
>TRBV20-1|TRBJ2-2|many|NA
CSARPRGSWGTGELFF
TGCAGTGCTAGACCGAGGGGGTCTTGGGGCACCGGGGAGCTGTTTTTT
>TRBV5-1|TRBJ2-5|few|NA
CASSSGAETQYF
TGCGCCAGCAGTTCGGGGGCGGAGACCCAGTACTTC
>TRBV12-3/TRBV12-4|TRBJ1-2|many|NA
CASSLKGSQRNYGYTF
TGTGCCAGCAGTTTAAAAGGGTCGCAGCGAAACTATGGCTACACCTTC
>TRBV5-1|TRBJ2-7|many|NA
CASSWGSSAGDSYEQYF
TGCGCCAGCAGCTGGGGGTCGTCGGCAGGGGATTCCTACGAGCAGTACTTC
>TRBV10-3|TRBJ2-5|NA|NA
CAISDEETQYF
TGTGCCATCAGTGATGAGGAGACCCAGTACTTC
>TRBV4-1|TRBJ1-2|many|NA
CASSLPHARVGGYTF
TGCGCCAGCAGCCTTCCCCATGCAAGAGTGGGTGGCTACACCTTC
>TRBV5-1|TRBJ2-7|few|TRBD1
CASSFLDRGYEQYF
TGCGCCAGCAGCTTCCTTGACAGGGGCTACGAGCAGTACTTC
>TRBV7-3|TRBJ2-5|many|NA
CASSTSNQETQYF
TGTGCCAGCAGCACTTCAAATCAAGAGACCCAGTACTTC
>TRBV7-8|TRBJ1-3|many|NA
CASSLAVRGRDTIYF
TGTGCCAGCAGCTTAGCCGTCCGGGGGCGAGACACCATATATTTT
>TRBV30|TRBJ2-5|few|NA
CAWSPPEGSIVTQYF
TGTGCCTGGAGTCCCCCGGAGGGGAGTATAGTGACCCAGTACTTC
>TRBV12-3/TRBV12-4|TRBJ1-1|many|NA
CASSLAGPRYTEAFF
TGTGCCAGCAGTCTGGCGGGCCCGAGGTACACTGAAGCTTTCTTT
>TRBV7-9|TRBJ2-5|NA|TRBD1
CASSPGQAGETQYF
TGTGCCAGCAGCCCGGGACAGGCCGGGGAGACCCAGTACTTC
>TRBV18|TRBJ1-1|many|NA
CASSPKGTEAFF
TGTGCCAGCTCACCGAAGGGCACTGAAGCTTTCTTT
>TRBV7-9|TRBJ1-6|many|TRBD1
CASSVRDRGGYNSPLHF
TGTGCCAGCAGCGTCCGGGACAGGGGAGGCTATAATTCACCCCTCCACTTT
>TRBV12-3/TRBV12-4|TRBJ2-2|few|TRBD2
CASWSNGAGVYGELFF
TGTGCCAGCTGGTCCAATGGAGCGGGAGTTTACGGGGAGCTGTTTTTT
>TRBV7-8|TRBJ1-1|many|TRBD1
CASSPNRGQGAFF
TGTGCCAGCAGCCCTAACAGGGGCCAAGGGGCTTTCTTT
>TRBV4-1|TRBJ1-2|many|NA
CASSPRARDGYTF
TGCGCCAGCAGCCCCCGTGCGAGGGATGGCTACACCTTC
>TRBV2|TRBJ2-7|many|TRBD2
CASRPGTTYEQYF
TGTGCCAGCAGGCCCGGGACTACTTACGAGCAGTACTTC
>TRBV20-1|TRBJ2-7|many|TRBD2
CSAETSGSYEQYF
TGCAGTGCAGAGACTAGCGGCTCCTACGAGCAGTACTTC
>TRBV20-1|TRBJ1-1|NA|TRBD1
CSARDVQGAAFF
TGCAGTGCTAGAGATGTACAGGGGGCAGCTTTCTTT
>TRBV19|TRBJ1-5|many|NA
CASSKPDRSNQPQHF
TGTGCCAGTAGTAAGCCCGACAGAAGCAATCAGCCCCAGCATTTT
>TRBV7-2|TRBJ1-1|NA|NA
CASSQTRVNTEAFF
TGTGCCAGCAGCCAAACCCGGGTCAACACTGAAGCTTTCTTT
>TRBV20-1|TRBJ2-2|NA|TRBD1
CSASGQGMNTGELFF
TGCAGTGCTAGTGGACAGGGGATGAACACCGGGGAGCTGTTTTTT
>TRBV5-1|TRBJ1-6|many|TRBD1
CASSTNTGGVGSPLHF
TGCGCCAGCAGCACAAACACAGGGGGAGTAGGTTCACCCCTCCACTTT
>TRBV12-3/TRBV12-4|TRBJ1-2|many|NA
CASSLTAYGYTF
TGTGCCAGCAGTTTAACAGCCTATGGCTACACCTTC
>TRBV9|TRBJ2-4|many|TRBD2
CASSVGGGSGKNIQYF
TGTGCCAGCAGCGTAGGCGGCGGGAGTGGCAAAAACATTCAGTACTTC
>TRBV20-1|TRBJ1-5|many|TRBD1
CSARDRRRSGPQHF
TGCAGTGCCCGGGACAGGAGACGATCTGGGCCCCAGCATTTT
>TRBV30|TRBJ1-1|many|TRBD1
CAWGDRGEAFF
TGTGCCTGGGGTGACAGGGGTGAAGCTTTCTTT
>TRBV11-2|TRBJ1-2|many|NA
CASSLGRRQGYTF
TGTGCCAGCAGCTTAGGGAGGCGCCAGGGCTACACCTTC
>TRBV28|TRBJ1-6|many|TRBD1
CASVRQGASSPLHF
TGTGCCAGCGTGAGACAGGGGGCCTCTTCACCCCTCCACTTT
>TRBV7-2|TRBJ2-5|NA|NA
CASSLGGGHKETQYF
TGTGCCAGCAGCTTGGGCGGGGGACACAAAGAGACCCAGTACTTC
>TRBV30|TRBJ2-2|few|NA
CAWSARTGELFF
TGTGCCTGGAGTGCGCGCACCGGGGAGCTGTTTTTT
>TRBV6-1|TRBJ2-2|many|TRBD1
CASKQGDTGELFF
TGTGCCAGCAAACAGGGGGACACCGGGGAGCTGTTTTTT